The rows below give T cell receptor beta chains drawn from one sample of a study of PD-1 blockade in classical Hodgkin lymphoma. Sequencing was performed with immunoSEQ multiplex PCR; in TCRdb, only in-frame clones are kept and a portion is missing. In the table there are around 60,000 clones, approximately 90% of which are singletons. This sample comprised peripheral blood mononuclear cells (PBMCs), obtained before the fourth cycle of nivolumab. The origin of the receptors is a human donor with classical Hodgkin lymphoma. Both conserved end residues are part of each CDR3. D genes are given only for firm matches. Clone size is not always given. Where it is, it says once, few, many or a class for expanded clones.

NA TRBJ2-3 NA TRBV13 CASSLRAAGPTDTQYF TGTGCCAGCAGCTTAAGGGCGGCGGGCCCGACAGATACGCAGTATTTT
NA TRBJ2-1 NA TRBV10-3 CAISVVRQHNYNEQFF TGTGCCATCAGTGTCGTGAGACAGCATAACTACAATGAGCAGTTCTTC
TRBD2 TRBJ2-2 NA TRBV5-1 CASSFTSGGANTGELFF TGCGCCAGCAGCTTTACTAGCGGGGGGGCGAACACCGGGGAGCTGTTTTTT
NA TRBJ2-7 NA TRBV28 CASSYLSGTQPNEQYF TGTGCCAGCAGTTACCTCTCCGGGACCCAACCCAACGAGCAGTACTTC
NA TRBJ2-7 NA TRBV7-8 CASSLEGQIYEQYF TGTGCCAGCAGCTTAGAAGGACAGATTTACGAGCAGTACTTC
TRBD1 TRBJ1-2 NA TRBV30 CAWRESSGGKGGYTF TGTGCCTGGAGGGAAAGCTCAGGGGGGAAAGGGGGCTACACCTTC
NA TRBJ2-2 once TRBV19 CASSIGNGGANTGELFF TGTGCCAGTAGTATAGGTAACGGGGGTGCAAACACCGGGGAGCTGTTTTTT
NA TRBJ1-2 once TRBV6-5 CASSSPSRRGDYGYTF TGTGCCAGCAGTTCACCCTCGCGCAGGGGCGACTATGGCTACACCTTC
NA TRBJ1-1 NA TRBV6-1 CASMGDMNTEAFF TGTGCCAGCATGGGGGATATGAACACTGAAGCTTTCTTT
NA TRBJ2-3 NA TRBV30 CAWAELGLKLDTQYF TGTGCCTGGGCAGAGCTGGGACTTAAATTAGATACGCAGTATTTT
NA TRBJ2-5 NA TRBV9 CASSGGTPLETQYF TGTGCCAGCAGCGGCGGGACTCCCTTGGAGACCCAGTACTTC
NA TRBJ2-5 NA TRBV5-1 CASSPRDPSQETQYF TGCGCCAGCAGCCCTCGTGATCCTTCACAAGAGACCCAGTACTTC
NA TRBJ2-7 NA TRBV19 CASSIGQQTNYEQYF TGTGCCAGTAGTATAGGCCAGCAGACCAACTACGAGCAGTACTTC
NA TRBJ2-1 NA TRBV19 CASSIDRLEKFF TGTGCCAGTAGTATAGACCGACTGGAGAAGTTCTTC
NA TRBJ2-5 NA TRBV6-5 CASSYSKGGGTQYF TGTGCCAGCAGTTACTCGAAGGGTGGAGGGACCCAGTACTTC
NA TRBJ2-3 NA TRBV5-1 CASSDMGTDTQYF TGCGCCAGCAGCGACATGGGCACAGATACGCAGTATTTT
NA TRBJ1-2 once TRBV30 CAWSSRGWGRYGYTF TGTGCCTGGAGCTCACGGGGGTGGGGACGGTATGGCTACACCTTC
NA TRBJ1-4 once TRBV5-1 CASSSSATNEKLFF TGCGCCAGCAGCTCCAGCGCAACTAATGAAAAACTGTTTTTT
NA TRBJ1-1 NA TRBV5-1 CASSLVAPMNTEAFF TGCGCCAGCAGCTTGGTGGCGCCTATGAACACTGAAGCTTTCTTT
TRBD1 TRBJ2-5 NA TRBV11-2 CASRKPGQTKETQYF TGTGCCAGCCGAAAACCGGGACAGACTAAAGAGACCCAGTACTTC
TRBD1 TRBJ1-2 NA TRBV6-5 CASSPGTGLTYGYTF TGTGCCAGCAGTCCCGGGACAGGGCTAACCTATGGCTACACCTTC
NA TRBJ2-3 NA TRBV7-9 CASSLATTRVDTQYF TGTGCCAGCAGCTTAGCGACTACACGGGTGGATACGCAGTATTTT
NA TRBJ2-3 NA TRBV6-1 CASSSWARDTQYF TGTGCCAGCAGTTCGTGGGCGCGGGATACGCAGTATTTT
NA TRBJ2-4 NA TRBV7-9 CASSLAEGKNIQYF TGTGCCAGCAGCTTAGCGGAGGGCAAAAACATTCAGTACTTC
TRBD2 TRBJ2-2 NA TRBV5-1 CASSLVPSGGAGELFF TGCGCCAGCAGCTTGGTGCCTAGCGGGGGGGCCGGGGAGCTGTTTTTT
NA TRBJ1-3 once TRBV6-5 CASSSSGTRAGNTIYF TGTGCCAGCAGTTCTTCCGGGACTAGGGCTGGAAACACCATATATTTT
NA TRBJ2-7 once TRBV2 CASSPSLGSTYEQYF TGTGCCAGCAGTCCCTCCCTGGGCAGCACTTACGAGCAGTACTTC
TRBD1 TRBJ2-7 NA TRBV11-2 CASSFGTGPPYEQYF TGTGCCAGCAGCTTCGGGACAGGACCTCCCTACGAGCAGTACTTC
TRBD2 TRBJ2-3 once TRBV5-1 CASSLPPSGVSTDTQYF TGCGCCAGCAGCTTGCCTCCTAGCGGAGTTAGCACAGATACGCAGTATTTT
NA TRBJ2-7 NA TRBV5-1 CASSTGYSYEQYF TGCGCCAGCAGCACGGGCTACTCCTACGAGCAGTACTTC
TRBD1 TRBJ1-5 NA TRBV18 CASSPEQGATNQPQHF TGTGCCAGCTCACCAGAGCAGGGGGCAACCAATCAGCCCCAGCATTTT
NA TRBJ1-1 NA TRBV5-1 CASSGTMTGNTEAFF TGCGCCAGCAGCGGAACGATGACAGGGAACACTGAAGCTTTCTTT
NA TRBJ1-2 NA TRBV18 CASSPLQANYGYTF TGTGCCAGCTCACCTCTACAAGCCAACTATGGCTACACCTTC
NA TRBJ2-5 NA TRBV7-3 CASSPGRTDQETQYF TGTGCCAGCAGCCCAGGACGGACAGATCAAGAGACCCAGTACTTC
TRBD2 TRBJ2-1 NA TRBV5-1 CASSGLAGGGEQFF TGCGCCAGCAGCGGGCTAGCGGGGGGGGGTGAGCAGTTCTTC